The 20 T cell receptor beta chains presented below share a single source sample, sequenced in a study of T cell clonality in common variable immunodeficiency. General study results and limits: Fewer deletions and N-nucleotide insertions were reportedly seen in common variable immunodeficiency TCR beta sequences.

Antigens of these TCRs are unknown. Method: immunoSEQ multiplex PCR; TCRdb's copy keeps in-frame clones and lacks some. The table records just over 20,000 clones without singletons, the ten largest covering about 2.3%. The sample consisted of peripheral blood mononuclear cells. All receptors come from a human donor with common variable immunodeficiency.

The sample holds many counts of this clone. The read ends 3 residues early relative to the CDR3; the germline J gene fills the gap. The chain joins TRBV6-2 or TRBV6-3 to TRBJ2-7; TRBD1 matches 12 bases. Germline trimming cut 6 bases from V and 6 bases from J; bases unmatched to any gene: 3. Per germline, CDR1 MNHEY and CDR2 SVGEGT. This CDR3 region has 13 residues. The CDR3 loop is CASSQGQGAEQYF. The covered CDR3 bases are TGTGCCAGCAGCCAGGGACAGGGGGCCGAG.

This clone turned up a few times. From the germline J gene comes the end of the CDR3, since the read stops 3 residues before it. This sequence joins TRBV20-1 and TRBJ2-1, with D possibly TRBD2 on 7 matching bases. Germline CDR1 is DFQATT and CDR2 is SNEGSKA (reference sequence). The CDR3 is 13 residues long. V gave up 5 bases and J gave up 4 bases, with 12 bases separating them. Incomplete CDR3 DNA: TGCAGTGCTGGGGGGGCAGAGTACAATGAG. The encoded protein is CSAGGAEYNE. The complete CDR3 reads CSAGGAEYNEQFF.

This clone showed up many times. The read finishes 3 residues shy of the CDR3 end, and the germline J gene is used to complete it. The gene calls are TRBV7-9 and TRBJ1-4; maybe TRBD1 (5 bases). This CDR3 region has 14 residues. V was shortened by 3 bases and J by 4 bases, with 9 bases between the two germline ends. In germline, CDR1 is SEHNR, CDR2 FQNEAQ (reference sequence). The CDR3 sequence is CASSFTQGNEKLFF. The CDR3 bases that were read are TGTGCCAGCAGCTTCACTCAGGGTAATGAAAAA.

This clone was seen repeatedly, ten times or more. The read gets to within 3 residues of the CDR3 end, and the germline J gene fills in the rest. The chain has TRBV20-1 and TRBJ2-5; TRBD1 aligns across 7 bases. After removal of 5 bases from V and 4 bases from J, the junction contained 13 bases not matched to a gene. From germline, CDR1 is DFQATT and CDR2 SNEGSKA (reference sequence). This CDR3 has 15 amino acids. The CDR3 DNA, read in part, is TGCAGTGCTCCTTCGCAGACAGGGAAGGCAGAGACC. Its protein product is CSAPSQTGKAET. From start to end, the CDR3 is CSAPSQTGKAETQYF.

Details on this clone: The DNA ends 3 residues before the CDR3 does, and the rest of the CDR3 is filled in from the germline J gene. The genes are TRBV20-1 and TRBJ1-2; D is undetermined. CDR1 is DFQATT and CDR2 is SNEGSKA in the germline V gene (reference sequence). This CDR3 region has 11 residues. The CDR3 spells CSARENRGYTF. The CDR3 bases that were read are TGCAGTGCTAGAGAAAATCGGGGC.

This clone was observed at least ten times. From the germline J gene comes the end of the CDR3, since the read stops 3 residues before it. V and J are TRBV11-2 and TRBJ2-1, with TRBD2 as a possible D gene (5 bases). V was pared by 5 bases and J by 5 bases, with 7 bases between. CDR3 size: 12 residues. The germline V gene encodes CDR1 SGHAT and CDR2 FQNNGV. The CDR3 sequence is CASSAADNEQFF. The CDR3 bases that were read are TGTGCCAGCAGCGCAGCGGACAATGAG.

This clone was observed at least ten times. The read finishes 3 residues shy of the CDR3 end, and the germline J gene is used to complete it. The gene calls are TRBV20-1 and TRBJ2-6; D is unresolved. The V gene's germline CDR1 is DFQATT and CDR2 SNEGSKA (reference sequence). The V and J ends lost 6 bases and 4 bases respectively, with 31 bases between them. This CDR3 has 20 amino acids. CDR3 residues: CSATLGTDPTFSGGANVLTF. Incomplete CDR3 DNA: TGCAGTGCGACCCTCGGTACAGACCCCACCTTTTCTGGAGGGGCCAACGTC.

In its sample, this clone was seen many times. The germline gene is not matched at one end of the junction; a read error may be the cause. The missing CDR3 end, 3 residues past where the read stops, is filled in from the germline J gene. V usage is TRBV4-2 and J usage is TRBJ2-1; 7 positions match TRBD1. The germline V gene encodes CDR1 LGHNA and CDR2 YNFKEQ. This CDR3 region has 16 residues. The CDR3 spells CASSQLHGQVYNEQFF. CDR3 DNA, as far as it was read: TGCGCCAGCAGCCAACTACACGGACAGGTCTACAATGAG.

This clone has ten or more counts. With the read ending 3 residues before the CDR3 end, the germline J gene is used to fill in that end. The chain combines TRBV7-2 with TRBJ2-3; D remains unclear. CDR3 length: 14 amino acids. V gave up 3 bases and J gave up 0 bases, with 7 bases separating them. Germline-derived CDR1 and CDR2 are SGHTA and FQGNSA. The covered CDR3 bases are TGTGCCAGCAGCTTGCAGTTTAGCACAGATACG. Translating it yields CASSLQFSTDT. In full, the CDR3 is CASSLQFSTDTQYF.

This clone was seen repeatedly, ten times or more. The read is 3 residues too short to cover the CDR3 end, so that end is filled in from the germline J gene. V is TRBV7-2 and J is TRBJ2-1; D not certain. The CDR3 is 12 residues long. Germline CDR1 is SGHTA and CDR2 is FQGNSA. The V gene lost 4 bases and the J gene lost 6 bases, with 7 bases spanning the gap. The CDR3 spells CASSSRINEQFF. CDR3 bases read: TGTGCCAGCAGCTCTAGAATCAATGAG.

This clone appeared many times. The read comes to an end 3 residues before the CDR3 does, leaving the germline J gene to fill in the end. The chain joins TRBV19 to TRBJ1-5; D is perhaps TRBD1 (5 bases). This CDR3 contains 14 residues. Per the germline V gene, CDR1 is LNHDA and CDR2 is SQIVND (reference sequence). V was cut by 1 base and J by 4 bases, with 8 bases left in between. The part of the CDR3 DNA that was read is TGTGCCAGTAGTATAGCGGGGGGGAATCAGCCC. Translation: CASSIAGGNQP. The full CDR3 is CASSIAGGNQPQHF.

This clone was picked up many times. CDR3 DNA (partial): TGTGCCTGCCTCCTAGGGGACTTTCCCCGCAATGAG. This gives the protein CACLLGDFPRNE. The entire CDR3 sequence reads CACLLGDFPRNEQFF. The J gene is TRBJ2-1, the V gene TRBV30; D possibly corresponds to TRBD2 (6 bases). The DNA ends 3 residues before the CDR3 does, and the rest of the CDR3 is filled in from the germline J gene. Looked up from germline, CDR1 is GTSNPN and CDR2 is SVGIG (reference sequence). The germline V and J ends were trimmed by 6 bases and 6 bases, with 21 bases remaining between them. CDR3 length equals 15 residues.

This clone occurred many times. The CDR3 end is not reached by the read, which stops 3 residues before it; the germline J gene fills it in. The rearrangement joins TRBV10-3 to TRBJ1-3; 7 positions match TRBD1. The ends lost 5 bases at V and 4 bases at J; junction bases unmatched: 8. The germline CDR1 and CDR2 sequences are ENHRY and SYGVKD. There are 15 residues in the CDR3. The sequenced CDR3 bases are TGTGCCATCAGTTCAACCGGGACAGCCGGAAACACC. Residues: CAISSTGTAGNT. In full, the CDR3 reads CAISSTGTAGNTIYF.

This clone was detected ten times or more. Sequencing ends 3 residues short of the CDR3 end; the germline J gene provides the rest. The genes are TRBV2 and TRBJ2-1, with TRBD1 identical over 8 bases. CDR1 and CDR2 (germline): SNHLY, FYNNEI. This CDR3 contains 14 residues. Trimming removed 5 bases from V and 3 bases from J; junction bases left unmatched: 3. This CDR3 reads CASSPGQDYNEQFF. The sequenced CDR3 bases are TGTGCCAGCAGTCCGGGACAGGACTACAATGAG.

This clone was picked up many times. The read is 3 residues too short to cover the CDR3 end, so that end is filled in from the germline J gene. V and J are TRBV20-1 and TRBJ2-2; 9 nucleotides agree with TRBD2. Germline lookup yields CDR1 DFQATT and CDR2 SNEGSKA (reference sequence). The length of the CDR3 is 13 residues. The J segment lost 5 bases and the V segment lost 3 bases, leaving 1 base of the junction unmatched. The CDR3: CSASLAGTGELFF. The CDR3 bases that were read are TGCAGTGCTAGTCTAGCGGGGACCGGGGAG.

Many counts were recorded for this clone. The DNA ends 3 residues before the CDR3 does, and the rest of the CDR3 is filled in from the germline J gene. The chain couples TRBV29-1 to TRBJ2-2; weak D call: TRBD2 (5 bases). V gave up 5 bases and J gave up 5 bases, with 18 bases separating them. CDR1 and CDR2 (germline): SQVTM, ANQGSEA. There are 15 residues in the CDR3. CDR3 residues: CSVRFERVETGELFF. The covered CDR3 bases are TGCAGCGTTAGGTTTGAGAGGGTCGAAACCGGGGAG.

This clone showed up many times. The read finishes 3 residues shy of the CDR3 end, and the germline J gene is used to complete it. The V and J genes are TRBV4-1 and TRBJ1-1, with TRBD1 matching over 10 bases. The CDR3 sequence is 16 residues long. Germline assignment: CDR1 MGHRA and CDR2 YSYEKL. V shed 5 bases, J shed 4 bases, and the junction held 10 bases outside the gene matches. Incomplete CDR3 DNA: TGCGCCAGCAGCTTACGGGACAGGGGCTCAGGCACTGAA. Protein product: CASSLRDRGSGTE. In full, the CDR3 reads CASSLRDRGSGTEAFF.

There are many counts of this clone. A junction boundary mismatches the germline segment, possibly from a read error. The CDR3 end is not reached by the read, which stops 3 residues before it; the germline J gene fills it in. The chain has TRBV4-2 and TRBJ2-7, with D tentatively TRBD1 (6 bases). The CDR3 length is 17 residues. Germline CDR1 reads LGHNA; CDR2 reads YNFKEQ. Partial CDR3 DNA: TGCGCCAGCAGCCAAGATGTTAGACAGGAAGGAGGCTACGAG. It translates to CASSQDVRQEGGYE. The full CDR3 protein reads CASSQDVRQEGGYEQYF.

This clone was detected ten times or more. The CDR3 is cut off 3 residues early in the read; its end comes from the germline J gene. This chain joins TRBV7-2 and TRBJ1-1, with D perhaps TRBD1 (5 bases). This CDR3 has 12 amino acids. Germline V CDR1 and CDR2: SGHTA, FQGNSA. CDR3 loop: CASSLEGIRAFF. CDR3 DNA (partial): TGTGCCAGCAGCTTAGAGGGGATAAGA.

This clone came up many times. CDR3 protein: CASSPDAGGRETQYF. The CDR3 DNA, read in part, is TGTGCCAGCAGCCCCGACGCGGGGGGCCGTGAGACC. The rearrangement joins TRBV5-6 to TRBJ2-5; 8 bases line up with TRBD2. From the germline J gene comes the end of the CDR3, since the read stops 3 residues before it. V gave up 4 bases and J gave up 5 bases; unmatched junction bases: 10. The CDR3 runs to 15 residues. Germline V gene data show CDR1 as SGHDT and CDR2 as YYEEEE.